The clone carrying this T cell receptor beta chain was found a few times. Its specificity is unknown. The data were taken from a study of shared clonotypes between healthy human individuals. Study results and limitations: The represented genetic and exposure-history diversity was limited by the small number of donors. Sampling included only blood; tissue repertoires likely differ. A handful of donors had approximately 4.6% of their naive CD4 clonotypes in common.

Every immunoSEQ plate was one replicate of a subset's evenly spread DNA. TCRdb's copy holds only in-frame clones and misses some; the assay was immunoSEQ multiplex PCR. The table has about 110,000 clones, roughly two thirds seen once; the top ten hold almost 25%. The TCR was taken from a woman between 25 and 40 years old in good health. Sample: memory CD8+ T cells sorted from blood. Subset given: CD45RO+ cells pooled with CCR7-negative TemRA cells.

CDR3 loop: CASSPRLAGGPFGANVLTF. The CDR3 DNA follows: TGTGCCAGCAGTCCTAGACTAGCGGGAGGGCCTTTTGGGGCCAACGTCCTGACTTTC. V gene TRBV7-9 combines with J gene TRBJ2-6; 14 bases line up with TRBD2. CDR1 is SEHNR and CDR2 is FQNEAQ in the germline V gene (reference sequence). V was clipped by 6 bases and J by 3 bases; unmatched bases: 10. The CDR3 loop spans 19 amino acids.